This T cell receptor (beta chain) is drawn from a study of CD8 T cells in Susac syndrome. RNA totalling roughly 0.45 to 1 ug underwent reverse transcription with random hexamers. An immunoSEQ multiplex PCR amplified TCR beta CDR3 over 54 Vbeta and 13 Jbeta. TCRdb processed the immunoSEQ multiplex PCR reads anew with MiXCR; each CDR3 protein has one entry. The data show roughly 200,000 distinct CDR3 sequences, over 85% seen once. Trimming removed 4 bases from V and 7 bases from J, with 20 bases in between. CDR3 length: 15 amino acids. Germline values: CDR1 SQVTM, CDR2 ANQGSEA. This clonotype has a single count.

The sample was CD4+ T cells from PBMCs. This receptor was obtained from a human donor in good health. This sequence joins TRBV29-1 and TRBJ2-1; TRBD1 might be the D (5 bases). Here the CDR3 DNA reads TGCAGCGTTGTTCCCAGGGCTCTACCCCAAAATGAGCAGTTCTTC. Translating gives CSVVPRALPQNEQFF.